This T cell receptor (beta chain) derives from a study of response to subunit inactivated influenza vaccine. General study results and limits: Few new T cells, the authors suggested, are recruited by each seasonal influenza vaccination.

MiXCR, applied by TCRdb to the RT-PCR reads, yields one record per CDR3 protein. This table holds over 800,000 distinct CDR3 sequences, less than 25% found once. This clonotype was recorded at least ten times. The antigen is not known. The CDR3 sequence is 14 residues long. Germline CDR1 is SGHRS and CDR2 is YFSETQ. Trimming removed 4 bases from V and 3 bases from J, with 13 bases in between. The genes are TRBV5-1 and TRBJ1-1; D remains ambiguous. The origin of this receptor is a man between 45 and 60 years old who received an inactivated influenza vaccine. Sample: PBMCs from blood, taken 4 to 6 days after vaccination. In DNA, the CDR3 is TGCGCCAGCAGCCTCATGGCAGCCGACACTGAAGCTTTCTTT. Residues: CASSLMAADTEAFF.